The clone carrying this T cell receptor (beta chain) was picked up a small number of times. Its antigen remains unidentified. Reverse transcription of all isolated RNA meant that expressed TCRB transcripts were sequenced. Using immunoSEQ multiplex PCR, the repertoire was profiled, and TCRdb retains in-frame clones only, with some absent. The sample has 600,000 or so clones, around an eighth seen once. CD45RO/CCR7/CD25/CD127/CD95/CD27 staining was used to isolate CD4+ naive, central memory, regulatory and stem cell-like memory cells by sorting. These data belong to a study of beta chain features in type 1 diabetes. Study outcomes and limitations: Patients and controls would be equally affected if PCR favored shorter templates. cDNA sequencing could over-represent cells with high TCR expression. In every one of the four CD4+ subsets, TCRB CDR3s were moderately but significantly shorter in Type 1 diabetes patients. Any role of HLA type in TCRB rearrangement remained unresolved here.

The germline gives CDR1 GTSNPN, CDR2 SVGIG (reference sequence). V dropped 5 bases and J dropped 1; count of bases not matched to a gene: 3. The CDR3 totals 14 residues. This TCR came from a man between 18 and 35 years old with type 1 diabetes. This chain links TRBV30 with TRBJ2-3; TRBD2 agrees at 10 bases. The sample consisted of naive CD4+ T cells from blood. This chain's CDR3 is CAWATSGGTDTQYF. Here the CDR3 DNA reads TGTGCCTGGGCTACTAGCGGGGGCACAGATACGCAGTATTTT.